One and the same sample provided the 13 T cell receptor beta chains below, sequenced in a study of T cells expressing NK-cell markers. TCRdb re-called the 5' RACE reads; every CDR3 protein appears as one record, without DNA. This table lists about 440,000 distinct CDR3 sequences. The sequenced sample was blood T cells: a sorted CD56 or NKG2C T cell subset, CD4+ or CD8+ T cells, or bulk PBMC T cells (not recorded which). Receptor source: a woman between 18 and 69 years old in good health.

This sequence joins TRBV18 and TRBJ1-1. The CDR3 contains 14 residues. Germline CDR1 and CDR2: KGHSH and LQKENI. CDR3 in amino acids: CASSPRSGGTEAFF.

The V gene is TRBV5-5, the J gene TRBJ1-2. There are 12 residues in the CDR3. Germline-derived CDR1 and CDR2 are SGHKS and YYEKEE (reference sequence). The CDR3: CASSLGNSGYTF. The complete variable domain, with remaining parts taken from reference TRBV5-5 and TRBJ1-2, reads DAGVTQSPTHLIKTRGQQVTLRCSPISGHKSVSWYQQVLGQGPQFIFQYYEKEERGRGNFPDRFSARQFPNYSSELNVNALLLGDSALYLCASSLGNSGYTFGSGTRLTVV.

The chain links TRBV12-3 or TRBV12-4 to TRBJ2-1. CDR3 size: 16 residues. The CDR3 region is CASSLAVRGGHNEQFF.

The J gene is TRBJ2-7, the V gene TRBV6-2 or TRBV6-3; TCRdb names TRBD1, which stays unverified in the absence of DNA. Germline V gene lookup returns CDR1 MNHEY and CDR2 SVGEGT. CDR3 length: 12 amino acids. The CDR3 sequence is CASSYSMAPPYF.

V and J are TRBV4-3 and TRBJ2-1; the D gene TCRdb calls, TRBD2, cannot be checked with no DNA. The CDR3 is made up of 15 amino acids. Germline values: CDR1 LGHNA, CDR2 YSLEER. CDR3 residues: CASSQGTTSYNEQFF.

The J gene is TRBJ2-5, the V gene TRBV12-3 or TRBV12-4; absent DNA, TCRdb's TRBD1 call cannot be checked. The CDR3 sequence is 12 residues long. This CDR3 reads CASGGLQETQYF.

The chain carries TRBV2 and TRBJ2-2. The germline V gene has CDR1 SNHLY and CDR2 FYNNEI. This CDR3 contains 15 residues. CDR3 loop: CASSENGGNTGELFF.

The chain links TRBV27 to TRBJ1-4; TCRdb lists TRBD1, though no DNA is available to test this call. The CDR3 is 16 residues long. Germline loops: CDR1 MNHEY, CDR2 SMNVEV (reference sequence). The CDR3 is CASSPIGPGEAEKLFF. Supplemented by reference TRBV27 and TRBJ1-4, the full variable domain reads EAQVTQNPRYLITVTGKKLTVTCSQNMNHEYMSWYRQDPGLGLRQIYYSMNVEVTDKGDVPEGYKVSRKEKRNFPLILESPSPNQTSLYFCASSPIGPGEAEKLFFGSGTQLSVL.

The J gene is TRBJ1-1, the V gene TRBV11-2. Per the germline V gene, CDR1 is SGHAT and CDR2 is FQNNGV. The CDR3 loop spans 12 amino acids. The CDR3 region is CASSLDRSEAFF.

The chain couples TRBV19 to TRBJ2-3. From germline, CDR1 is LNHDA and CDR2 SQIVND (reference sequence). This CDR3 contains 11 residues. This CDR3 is CASSRRDTQYF.

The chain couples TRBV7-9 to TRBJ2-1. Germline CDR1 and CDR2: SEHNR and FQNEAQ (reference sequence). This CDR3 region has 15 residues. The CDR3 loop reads CASSLDATAYNEQFF.

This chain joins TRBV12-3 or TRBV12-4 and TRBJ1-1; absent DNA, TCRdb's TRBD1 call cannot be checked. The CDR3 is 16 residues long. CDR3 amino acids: CASSSWGQGVGTEAFF.

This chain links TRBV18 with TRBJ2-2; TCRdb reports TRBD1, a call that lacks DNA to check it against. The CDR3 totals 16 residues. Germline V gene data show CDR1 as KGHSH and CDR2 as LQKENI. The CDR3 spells CASSPPQGALTGELFF.